The 31 T cell receptor beta chains in this list originate from one sample, sequenced in a study of patients and donors after allogeneic stem cell transplantation (dated by TCRdb to about 2020). Libraries were prepared through RT-PCR. Sequencing relied on a NextSeq 550. The public reads were quality trimmed at Q25 with fastp and then assembled into clones with MiXCR by TCRdb, keeping productive beta chains. Rows matching on CDR3 protein sequence are summarized as one entry with the most common DNA and genes. The sample table shows about 96,000 distinct CDR3 sequences, and roughly 50% are seen once. The ten largest clones add up to approximately 66% of the sample. Specimen: blood, either unsorted or a sorted T cell fraction (not recorded which). These receptors came from a human donor who was either an allogeneic HSCT recipient or a stem cell or donor lymphocyte infusion donor (not recorded which). It is not recorded whose cells these are; they may come from a transplant donor.

This clonotype is a singleton in its sample. The V and J genes are TRBV20-1 and TRBJ1-1; D ambiguous. The V end was cut by 3 bases, the J end by 3 bases, with 14 bases between. The germline gives CDR1 DFQATT, CDR2 SNEGSKA (reference sequence). This CDR3 is built from 14 residues. CDR3 sequence: CSASSGRTYTEAFF. The DNA of the CDR3 is TGCAGTGCTAGTTCGGGCAGGACTTACACTGAAGCTTTCTTT.

V usage is TRBV28 and J usage is TRBJ2-3; the D gene is possibly TRBD1 (6 bases). CDR1 and CDR2 (germline): MDHEN, SYDVKM. This CDR3 is built from 12 residues. Trimming stripped 7 bases from V and 5 bases from J, with 10 bases between. CDR3 amino acids: CASKQGRDTQYF. The CDR3 DNA reads as TGTGCCAGCAAACAGGGTAGAGATACGCAGTATTTT.

The rearrangement joins TRBV29-1 to TRBJ1-5; D unclear. Germline V CDR1 and CDR2: SQVTM, ANQGSEA. Trimming left V 5 bases short and J 7 bases short, with 12 bases between. The CDR3 has 12 amino acids. The CDR3 protein is CSVHQEGQPQHF. CDR3 bases: TGCAGCGTTCATCAAGAAGGACAGCCCCAGCATTTT.

This clonotype has a handful of counts. The rearrangement joins TRBV18 to TRBJ1-2; D is possibly TRBD1 (6 bases). Germline lookup yields CDR1 KGHSH and CDR2 LQKENI. This CDR3 has 18 residues. V was cut by 6 bases and J by 2 bases, with 25 bases left in between. The CDR3 protein is CASSPSYSTGTLNYGYTF. Here the CDR3 DNA reads TGTGCCAGCTCCCCTAGCTACAGTACCGGGACACTAAACTATGGCTACACCTTC.

This clonotype appeared a single time. The chain is built from TRBV3-1 and TRBJ2-7, with 7 bases aligning to TRBD1. Trimming at V came to 3 bases and at J to 3 bases, leaving 8 bases not matched to a gene. Per germline, CDR1 LGHDT and CDR2 YNNKEL (reference sequence). The CDR3 contains 15 residues. The CDR3 loop reads CASSQAPTGIYEQYF. CDR3 nucleotide sequence: TGTGCCAGCAGCCAGGCTCCGACAGGGATCTACGAGCAGTACTTC.

The chain combines TRBV6-5 with TRBJ1-2, with 7 positions matching TRBD1. This CDR3 is built from 15 residues. Looked up from germline, CDR1 is MNHEY and CDR2 is SVGAGI. J lost 2 bases, V lost 0 bases, and 3 bases had no gene match. The DNA for the CDR3 is TGTGCCAGCAGTTACTCATTACAGGGGAACTATGGCTACACCTTC. It encodes CASSYSLQGNYGYTF.

The chain joins TRBV3-1 to TRBJ1-2; a possible D gene is TRBD1 (5 bases). The length of the CDR3 is 14 residues. Between the trimmed V and J ends, which lost 2 bases and 4 bases, there was a span of 11 bases. Per germline, CDR1 LGHDT and CDR2 YNNKEL (reference sequence). CDR3 DNA sequence: TGTGCCAGCAGCCAAAATACCGGGGGCTATGGCTACACCTTC. It specifies CASSQNTGGYGYTF.

The gene calls are TRBV28 and TRBJ1-2; 8 bases map to TRBD1. The ends lost 4 bases at V and 2 bases at J; junction bases unmatched: 6. The CDR3 has 15 amino acids. Germline V gives CDR1 MDHEN, CDR2 SYDVKM. CDR3 nucleotide sequence: TGTGCCAGCAGTTCCTGGACAGGGACAAACTATGGCTACACCTTC. Amino acids: CASSSWTGTNYGYTF.

This chain uses TRBV7-9 with TRBJ2-1, with 7 bases that match TRBD2. CDR1 is SEHNR, CDR2 FQNEAQ, per germline (reference sequence). V shed 0 bases, J shed 2 bases, and the junction held 4 bases outside the gene matches. The CDR3 spans 16 residues. The CDR3 DNA reads as TGTGCCAGCAGCTTAGCTAGGCTAGCGGCCTACAATGAGCAGTTCTTC. It is translated as CASSLARLAAYNEQFF.

The V call is TRBV20-1, the J call TRBJ1-3, with 7 nucleotides matching TRBD1. The CDR3 is made up of 15 amino acids. The V and J ends lost 5 bases and 0 bases, in that order; junction bases with no gene match: 7. From germline, CDR1 is DFQATT and CDR2 SNEGSKA (reference sequence). The CDR3 is CSASTGPGSGNTIYF. As DNA, the CDR3 is TGCAGTGCTTCGACAGGGCCCGGCTCTGGAAACACCATATATTTT.

The chain carries TRBV6-5 and TRBJ1-2; D may be TRBD1 (6 bases). Between the trimmed V and J ends, which lost 3 bases and 1 base, there was a span of 15 bases. This CDR3 region has 16 residues. Germline V lookup: CDR1 MNHEY, CDR2 SVGAGI. CDR3 loop: CASSYDRRGDNYGYTF. In nucleotides, the CDR3 is TGTGCCAGCAGTTATGACAGGAGGGGGGATAACTATGGCTACACCTTC.

This sequence joins TRBV3-1 and TRBJ2-7, with no clear D. The CDR3 is 14 amino acids. Germline V gene data show CDR1 as LGHDT and CDR2 as YNNKEL (reference sequence). V lost 0 bases to trimming and J lost 6 bases, with 12 bases between them. The CDR3 is CASSQDNMVSEQYF. Here the CDR3 DNA reads TGTGCCAGCAGCCAAGATAATATGGTGAGCGAGCAGTACTTC.

This clonotype was recorded a few times. The chain has TRBV28 and TRBJ1-6; D gene unclear. The CDR3 extends over 14 amino acids. With 3 bases removed from V and 9 bases from J, the gap between germline ends came to 12 bases. Germline lookup yields CDR1 MDHEN and CDR2 SYDVKM. The CDR3: CASSLNGLGSPLHF. The CDR3 DNA reads TGTGCCAGCAGTTTGAACGGGTTAGGTTCACCCCTCCACTTT. The full variable domain, with the rest looked up from reference TRBV28 and TRBJ1-6, is DVKVTQSSRYLVKRTGEKVFLECVQDMDHENMFWYRQDPGLGLRLIYFSYDVKMKEKGDIPEGYSVSREKKERFSLILESASTNQTSMYLCASSLNGLGSPLHFGNGTRLTVT.

The chain carries TRBV6-2 or TRBV6-3 and TRBJ2-1; 9 nucleotides agree with TRBD2. This CDR3 contains 16 residues. After removal of 2 bases from V and 6 bases from J, the junction contained 8 bases not matched to a gene. Looked up from germline, CDR1 is MNHEY and CDR2 is SVGEGT. DNA of the CDR3: TGTGCCAGCAGTTACAGTACGACTAGCGGTCCCAATGAGCAGTTCTTC. The encoded protein is CASSYSTTSGPNEQFF.

This clonotype was seen a handful of times. The chain carries TRBV4-3 and TRBJ2-7, with 10 nucleotides matching TRBD2. J gave up 1 base and V 1 base, and 7 bases lay outside the gene matches. CDR1 and CDR2 from the germline V gene are LGHNA and YSLEER. The CDR3 extends over 17 amino acids. The CDR3 DNA reads TGCGCCAGCAGCCAAGTAAGAACTAGCGGGAAGTCCTACGAGCAGTACTTC. Translated: CASSQVRTSGKSYEQYF.

This sequence joins TRBV7-3 and TRBJ1-1, with 7 positions matching TRBD1. The J segment lost 3 bases and the V segment lost 5 bases, leaving 6 bases of the junction unmatched. Germline lookup yields CDR1 SGHTA and CDR2 FQGTGA. The CDR3 loop spans 14 amino acids. CDR3 DNA: TGTGCCAGCAGCCCGAAGGGGGCTCACACTGAAGCTTTCTTT. As protein: CASSPKGAHTEAFF. Filled out from reference TRBV7-3 and TRBJ1-1, the complete variable domain reads GAGVSQTPSNKVTEKGKYVELRCDPISGHTALYWYRQSLGQGPEFLIYFQGTGAADDSGLPNDRFFAVRPEGSVSTLKIQRTERGDSAVYLCASSPKGAHTEAFFGQGTRLTVV.

The chain joins TRBV5-1 to TRBJ1-1; TRBD1 aligns across 7 bases. CDR3 length equals 13 residues. The J segment lost 3 bases and the V segment lost 3 bases, leaving 2 bases of the junction unmatched. CDR1 and CDR2 from the germline V gene are SGHRS and YFSETQ. Here the CDR3 reads CASSYRGDTEAFF. For the CDR3, the DNA is TGCGCCAGCAGCTACAGGGGAGACACTGAAGCTTTCTTT.

The V gene is TRBV4-2, the J gene TRBJ2-1; 10 bases match TRBD2. CDR1 is LGHNA, CDR2 YNFKEQ, per germline. V lost 3 bases and J lost 15; bases outside the gene matches: 8. This CDR3 contains 13 residues. DNA for the CDR3: TGTGCCAGCAGCCATGTGGCCACTAGCGGGACGTTCTTC. Encoded protein: CASSHVATSGTFF.

The genes are TRBV6-6 and TRBJ1-3; no reliable D call. Trimming removed 2 bases at V and 0 bases at J, with 14 bases between. The length of the CDR3 is 17 residues. Germline V gives CDR1 MNHNY, CDR2 SVGAGI (reference sequence). For the CDR3, the DNA is TGTGCCAGCAGTTACACTGGCCAGGCCATCTCTGGAAACACCATATATTTT. Translation: CASSYTGQAISGNTIYF.

This chain connects TRBV15 to TRBJ2-1; 9 nucleotides line up with TRBD2. The CDR3 contains 14 residues. CDR1 is LNHNV, CDR2 YYDKDF, per germline (reference sequence). J lost 3 bases, V lost 5 bases, and 2 bases had no gene match. CDR3 in DNA: TGTGCCACCAGCCCTAGCGGGAACTACAATGAGCAGTTCTTC. This encodes CATSPSGNYNEQFF.

The chain's CDR3 is CASSYSAGESYEQYF. The DNA for the CDR3 is TGTGCCAGCAGTTACTCGGCGGGGGAGTCCTACGAGCAGTACTTC. The chain carries TRBV6-5 and TRBJ2-7; 7 bases fit TRBD2. This CDR3 has 15 amino acids. Trimming took 0 bases from V and 1 from J; bases not matched to a gene: 3. Per the germline V gene, CDR1 is MNHEY and CDR2 is SVGAGI.

This chain joins TRBV7-3 and TRBJ1-2, with 9 bases aligning to TRBD1. Germline assignment: CDR1 SGHTA and CDR2 FQGTGA. This CDR3 is built from 17 residues. Trimming cost V 0 bases and J 4 bases; bases outside gene matches: 9. CDR3 residues: CASSLTGAQGASYGYTF. CDR3 DNA sequence: TGTGCCAGCAGCTTAACCGGTGCACAGGGGGCTAGCTATGGCTACACCTTC.

This clonotype was seen only once. V and J are TRBV6-5 and TRBJ1-2, with 7 bases fitting TRBD1. Germline V gene lookup returns CDR1 MNHEY and CDR2 SVGAGI. The CDR3 is 15 amino acids. V trimming: 4 bases; J trimming: 6 bases; junction bases outside the gene matches: 11. CDR3 nucleotides: TGTGCCAGCAGTTTTTACCGTGTAGGGGGCGATGGCTACACCTTC. Translated: CASSFYRVGGDGYTF.

This sequence joins TRBV20-1 and TRBJ1-4; maybe TRBD1 (5 bases). With 0 bases removed from V and 4 bases from J, the gap between germline ends came to 9 bases. There are 14 residues in the CDR3. Germline V gene sequence: CDR1 DFQATT, CDR2 SNEGSKA (reference sequence). CDR3 loop: CSAREGTYNEKLFF. The CDR3 DNA sequence: TGCAGTGCTAGAGAAGGGACCTATAATGAAAAACTGTTTTTT.

This sequence joins TRBV7-9 and TRBJ1-2; 7 positions agree with TRBD1. CDR1 is SEHNR and CDR2 is FQNEAQ in the germline V gene (reference sequence). V was pared by 5 bases and J by 4 bases, with 10 bases of the junction left unmatched. CDR3 size: 15 residues. The CDR3 protein is CASSPLGTAFYGYTF. CDR3 DNA sequence: TGTGCCAGCAGCCCACTCGGGACAGCATTCTATGGCTACACCTTC.

The CDR3 reads CASSPNLGAQTNYGYTF. CDR3 sequence (DNA): TGTGCCAGCAGCCCAAACCTGGGGGCACAAACTAACTATGGCTACACCTTC. The chain is built from TRBV14 and TRBJ1-2, with D possibly matching TRBD1 (6 bases). With 4 bases removed from V and 0 bases from J, the gap between germline ends came to 18 bases. This CDR3 spans 17 amino acids. Germline CDR1 is SGHDN and CDR2 is FVKESK.

The chain is built from TRBV28 and TRBJ1-2; the D gene is possibly TRBD1 (6 bases). From germline, CDR1 is MDHEN and CDR2 SYDVKM. The CDR3 has 15 residues. Deletions cut 5 bases from V and 4 bases from J, with 17 bases between. The CDR3 coding sequence is TGTGCCAGCAGTCCGACGGGGAGGGGGACCTATGGCTACACCTTC. Its protein is CASSPTGRGTYGYTF.

The chain has TRBV28 and TRBJ2-2, with D unclear. This CDR3 is 13 amino acids long. Germline V CDR1 and CDR2: MDHEN, SYDVKM. V was clipped by 6 bases and J by 3 bases, with 8 bases between them. The CDR3 sequence: CASRSEYTGELFF. The CDR3 region has the DNA TGTGCCAGCAGGTCAGAATACACCGGGGAGCTGTTTTTT.

The rearrangement joins TRBV12-3 or TRBV12-4 to TRBJ1-4, with D perhaps matching TRBD1 (5 bases). The CDR3 contains 15 residues. The V and J ends lost 4 bases and 7 bases respectively, with 16 bases between them. CDR3 DNA: TGTGCCAGCAGTTCGAGACAGCCCTATGGTGAAAAACTGTTTTTT. Amino acid sequence: CASSSRQPYGEKLFF.

The V gene is TRBV28, the J gene TRBJ1-5; D unresolved. Between the trimmed V and J ends, which lost 6 bases and 6 bases, there was a span of 12 bases. This CDR3 comprises 13 residues. Per germline, CDR1 MDHEN and CDR2 SYDVKM. Here the CDR3 reads CASSDYFGQPQHF. The DNA of the CDR3 is TGTGCCAGCAGCGATTACTTCGGTCAGCCCCAGCATTTT.

This clonotype has just a few counts. J is TRBJ1-2 and V is TRBV9, with 7 bases lining up with TRBD1. Per germline, CDR1 SGDLS and CDR2 YYNGEE. The V segment lost 4 bases and the J segment 8 bases; nucleotides outside the gene matches: 8. This CDR3 contains 13 residues. CDR3 sequence: CASSPGTVEGYTF. CDR3 in DNA: TGTGCCAGCAGCCCCGGGACAGTAGAAGGCTACACCTTC. Looking up the rest from reference TRBV9 and TRBJ1-2 gives the full variable domain: DSGVTQTPKHLITATGQRVTLRCSPRSGDLSVYWYQQSLDQGLQFLIQYYNGEERAKGNILERFSAQQFPDLHSELNLSSLELGDSALYFCASSPGTVEGYTFGSGTRLTVV.